This T cell receptor (beta chain) was observed in a study of T cell responses to AZD1222 COVID-19 vaccine. Study summary: Pooled samples include second doses given at about 4 or 12 weeks.

For this clone: The antigen is undetermined.

Whole-study results and caveats: Only a handful of AZD1222 recipients, several in all, had baseline seropositivity. Reportedly, close to half of spike-specific TCRs are directed against unmutated variant regions.

V was pared by 8 bases and J by 1 base, with 12 bases between. CDR1 and CDR2 (germline): LNHDA, SQIVND (reference sequence). The CDR3 is 13 residues long. Sequencing was performed with immunoSEQ multiplex PCR; in TCRdb, only in-frame clones are kept and a portion is missing. The table records about 62,000 clones, roughly three quarters of them present only once. This sequence originates from an adult in good health. The chain joins TRBV19 to TRBJ2-7; TRBD1 might be the D (6 bases). The sequencing here drew on peripheral blood, taken on day 0 of AZD1222 vaccination. The CDR3 nucleotides read TGTGCCAGTTCCGGGACACCTTCCTACGAGCAGTACTTC. This encodes CASSGTPSYEQYF. The full variable domain, in which reference TRBV19 and TRBJ2-7 provide the parts outside the CDR3, is DGGITQSPKYLFRKEGQNVTLSCEQNLNHDAMYWYRQDPGQGLRLIYYSQIVNDFQKGDIAEGYSVSREKKESFPLTVTSAQKNPTAFYLCASSGTPSYEQYFGPGTRLTVT.